This T cell receptor beta chain was documented in a study of PD-1 blockade in classical Hodgkin lymphoma. Broader study findings: Newly diagnosed patients were reported to start with lower TCR diversity than healthy donors. The study found complete responders had baseline diversity similar to newly diagnosed patients. Prior therapy or disease activity may underlie the repertoire differences, whose causes remain undefined. CD4+ TCR diversity, unlike CD8+, rose significantly by C4D1.

Produced via immunoSEQ multiplex PCR; TCRdb's table is partial and in-frame only. The table has about 7,100 clones, 65% to 80% seen once. A remark on this clone: Its antigen is still unknown.

Patients all relapsed after autologous stem cell transplantation, and there was variation in brentuximab vedotin exposure. The sequence was obtained from a human donor with classical Hodgkin lymphoma. Sequenced here: peripheral blood mononuclear cells (PBMCs), sampled at baseline.

Here the CDR3 DNA reads TGTGCCAGCACCCTCGGGGGGAGAACTGAAGCTTTCTTT. It encodes CASTLGGRTEAFF. This sequence joins TRBV5-6 and TRBJ1-1; possibly TRBD1 for D (5 bases). This CDR3 has 13 amino acids. Germline V gene lookup returns CDR1 SGHDT and CDR2 YYEEEE. V was shortened by 6 bases and J by 5 bases, with 14 bases between the two germline ends.